These 14 T cell receptor beta chains were sequenced from one sample in a study of T cell responses to AZD1222 COVID-19 vaccine. The protocol was immunoSEQ multiplex PCR, while the TCRdb copy is restricted to in-frame clones and leaves out a portion. The sample has approximately 150,000 clones, around nine tenths seen once; the top ten hold approximately 3.7%. The sequencing here drew on peripheral blood, taken 28 days after the second AZD1222 dose. The receptors shown here come from an adult who received the AZD1222 COVID-19 vaccine.

CDR3 coding DNA: TGTGCCAGCAGTTACCACCCCTACGAGCAGTACTTC. Amino acid sequence: CASSYHPYEQYF. The J gene is TRBJ2-7, the V gene TRBV6-2 or TRBV6-3; no reliable D call. Germline V gene data show CDR1 as MNHEY and CDR2 as SVGEGT. V was shortened by 2 bases and J by 2 bases, with 4 bases between the two germline ends. The length of the CDR3 is 12 residues.

This clone was seen once. CDR3 DNA: TGTGCCATCAGTGACCCCAGGGGTCGGTTGTACGAGCAGTACTTC. Its translation: CAISDPRGRLYEQYF. The chain joins TRBV10-3 to TRBJ2-7; the D gene is possibly TRBD1 (6 bases). This CDR3 has 15 residues. Trimming left V 3 bases short and J 4 bases short, with 16 bases between. Per the germline V gene, CDR1 is ENHRY and CDR2 is SYGVKD.

J is TRBJ2-7 and V is TRBV7-3, with D possibly matching TRBD1 (5 bases). In germline, CDR1 is SGHTA, CDR2 FQGTGA. The CDR3 extends over 15 amino acids. Deletions cut 5 bases from V and 2 bases from J, with 16 bases between. CDR3 nucleotides: TGTGCCAGCAGCCCCAAGGGGCAAGGAACCTACGAGCAGTACTTC. This sequence encodes CASSPKGQGTYEQYF.

The chain is built from TRBV7-3 and TRBJ2-7, with a weak D call TRBD2 (5 bases). The germline V gene encodes CDR1 SGHTA and CDR2 FQGTGA. Trimming left V 4 bases short and J 5 bases short, with 18 bases between. CDR3 size: 15 residues. The CDR3 nucleotides read TGTGCCAGCAGCTCTTGGACTGGGCCGCAGAACGAGCAGTACTTC. Its protein is CASSSWTGPQNEQYF.

The V call is TRBV7-9, the J call TRBJ1-2; tentative D call: TRBD1 (5 bases). The V gene lost 0 bases and the J gene lost 2 bases, with 13 bases spanning the gap. The CDR3 loop spans 16 amino acids. CDR1 is SEHNR and CDR2 is FQNEAQ in the germline V gene (reference sequence). The CDR3 nucleotides read TGTGCCAGCAGCTTAGCGCCCTTGACAGAGAACTATGGCTACACCTTC. This encodes CASSLAPLTENYGYTF.

The V and J genes are TRBV3-1 (or the pseudogene TRBV3-2) and TRBJ2-2; maybe TRBD2 (6 bases). Trimming removed 4 bases at V and 4 bases at J, with 19 bases between. Germline V gene sequence: CDR1 LGHDT, CDR2 YNNKEL (reference sequence). CDR3 size: 17 residues. CDR3 protein: CASSPRRRECGTGELFF. CDR3 coding DNA: TGTGCCAGCAGCCCCCGGCGGAGGGAGTGCGGCACCGGGGAGCTGTTTTTT.

The chain is built from TRBV29-1 and TRBJ2-7, with a possible D match to TRBD2 (5 bases). The CDR3 length is 14 residues. V lost 3 bases and J 3 bases, leaving 15 bases between the germline ends. The germline V gene encodes CDR1 SQVTM and CDR2 ANQGSEA. This CDR3 is CSVELGLGVYEQYF. The CDR3 bases are TGCAGCGTTGAGCTGGGCCTCGGGGTCTACGAGCAGTACTTC.

The CDR3 loop reads CASRPGQGYNEQFF. CDR3 in DNA: TGTGCCAGCAGACCCGGACAGGGGTACAATGAGCAGTTCTTC. The V and J genes are TRBV6-5 and TRBJ2-1, with 9 nucleotides matching TRBD1. Germline V gives CDR1 MNHEY, CDR2 SVGAGI. Trimming at V came to 6 bases and at J to 4 bases, leaving 4 bases not matched to a gene. The CDR3 length is 14 residues.

The chain has TRBV25-1 and TRBJ2-1, with TRBD2 matching over 15 bases. With V trimmed by 5 bases and J by 6 bases, 5 bases remained unmatched. This CDR3 region has 16 residues. From germline, CDR1 is MGHDK and CDR2 SYGVNS. The CDR3 here is CASSTPGLAGGNEQFF. The CDR3 region has the DNA TGTGCCAGCAGTACCCCGGGACTAGCGGGGGGCAATGAGCAGTTCTTC.

V gene TRBV12-3 or TRBV12-4 combines with J gene TRBJ1-4; D gene uncertain. V lost 8 bases to trimming and J lost 10 bases, with 8 bases between them. This CDR3 region has 10 residues. CDR3 amino acids: CASASVKLFF. As DNA, the CDR3 is TGTGCCAGCGCCTCTGTAAAACTGTTTTTT.

The rearrangement joins TRBV18 to TRBJ1-2; possible D gene TRBD1, 5 bases. V was pared by 4 bases and J by 5 bases, with 17 bases between. There are 15 residues in the CDR3. Germline loops: CDR1 KGHSH, CDR2 LQKENI. For the CDR3, the DNA is TGTGCCAGCTCACAGTCCCCCGGGACGGAATATGGCTACACCTTC. Amino acid sequence: CASSQSPGTEYGYTF.

The CDR3 reads CASSLLGGSTIEQYF. Here the CDR3 DNA reads TGTGCCAGCAGCTTATTGGGCGGGAGTACGATCGAGCAGTACTTC. The chain employs TRBV7-2 and TRBJ2-7; 7 bases match TRBD2. The CDR3 totals 15 residues. Germline values: CDR1 SGHTA, CDR2 FQGNSA. V lost 2 bases, J lost 6 bases, and 10 bases stayed unmatched.

CDR3 loop: CASSLGTDSYSNQPQHF. CDR3 nucleotide sequence: TGTGCCAGCAGTCTCGGGACGGACTCTTATAGCAATCAGCCCCAGCATTTT. The chain carries TRBV6-6 and TRBJ1-5; possible D gene TRBD1, 5 bases. V was pared by 5 bases and J by 0 bases, with 17 bases between. Germline-derived CDR1 and CDR2 are MNHNY and SVGAGI (reference sequence). The CDR3 runs 17 residues.

The gene calls are TRBV4-1 and TRBJ1-4; D is possibly TRBD1 (6 bases). The V end lost 0 bases, the J end lost 4 bases, and 12 bases lay between the germline ends. The CDR3 is 16 residues long. Germline CDR1 reads MGHRA; CDR2 reads YSYEKL. The CDR3 coding sequence is TGCGCCAGCAGCCAAGAAACAGGGTATGATAATGAAAAACTGTTTTTT. This encodes CASSQETGYDNEKLFF.